A selection of T cell receptor beta chains follows, all from one sample in a study of T cells in Graves' hyperthyroidism and ophthalmopathy. TCRdb reprocessed the multiplex PCR reads via MiXCR and lists one record per CDR3 protein. The sample yields 550,000 to 700,000 distinct CDR3 sequences, roughly 46% seen once. Sequenced: peripheral blood or thyroid tissue (not recorded which). The receptors derive from an adult woman with Graves' disease, either hyperthyroidism or ophthalmopathy (not recorded which). Both conserved end residues are part of each CDR3. A D gene is named only where the DNA matches it firmly. For some rows the clone size is stated as once, few or many, or as a class when expanded; others skip it.

many | . | TRBJ1-3 | TRBV2 | TGTGCCAGCAGTGAACGGCAGTTCGCGGGAAACACCATATATTTT | CASSERQFAGNTIYF
. | . | TRBJ1-4 | TRBV2 | TGTGCCAGCAGCCCTTTAATGGGGCGAGAAAAACTGTTTTTT | CASSPLMGREKLFF
few | . | TRBJ1-5 | TRBV7-8 | TGTGCCAGCAGCTTGACCGGACATTTCGGGCAGCCCCAGCATTTT | CASSLTGHFGQPQHF
many | TRBD1 | TRBJ1-5 | TRBV7-2 | TGTGCCAGCAGCTTCGACAGGGGGGGTCAGCCCCAGCATTTT | CASSFDRGGQPQHF
. | . | TRBJ1-5 | TRBV2 | TGTGCCAGCACCGGTGAGCTCGATCAGCCCCAGCATTTT | CASTGELDQPQHF
many | TRBD1 | TRBJ2-7 | TRBV20-1 | TGCAGTGCTAGAGATTCCAGGGGGCAGCGGGAGCAGTACTTC | CSARDSRGQREQYF
. | TRBD1 | TRBJ1-1 | TRBV10-3 | TGTGCCAGCTCACCTCGAGGACAGGGTACTAACACTGAAGCTTTCTTT | CASSPRGQGTNTEAFF
many | . | TRBJ1-5 | TRBV7-9 | TGTGCCAGCAGCATGGGACGGACGCTGGTTAGCAATCAGCCCCAGCATTTT | CASSMGRTLVSNQPQHF
. | TRBD1 | TRBJ1-5 | TRBV5-1 | TGCGCCAGCAGCTTGGGACAGGGCGGGGAGACCCAGCATTTT | CASSLGQGGETQHF
. | TRBD2 | TRBJ2-2 | TRBV5-4 | TGTGCCAGCAGCTTGCCTAGCGGCGTGAACACCGGGGAGCTGTTTTTT | CASSLPSGVNTGELFF
. | TRBD1 | TRBJ2-5 | TRBV29-1 | TGCAGCGTTGCCGACAGGGCGGGAGAGACCCAGTACTTC | CSVADRAGETQYF
. | . | TRBJ1-1 | TRBV2 | TGTGCCAGCACCTCCGGGGCCCTGAACACTGAAGCTTTCTTT | CASTSGALNTEAFF
. | . | TRBJ1-6 | TRBV6-5 | TGTGCCAGCAGTCCAGACAGAAGTAATTCACCCCTCCACTTT | CASSPDRSNSPLHF
many | . | TRBJ1-3 | TRBV9 | TGTGCCAGCAGCGTAGGGGCGAGCTCTGGAAACACCATATATTTT | CASSVGASSGNTIYF
. | TRBD1 | TRBJ1-6 | TRBV20-1 | TGCAGTGCTGTACAGGGGGGAAATTCACCCCTCCACTTT | CSAVQGGNSPLHF
many | . | TRBJ2-2 | TRBV20-1 | TGCAGTGCTACCGGAGAGACTACGACCACCGGGGAGCTGTTTTTT | CSATGETTTTGELFF
. | . | TRBJ1-3 | TRBV25-1 | TGTGCCAGCAGGGGGGACACTTTCTCTGGAAACACCATATATTTT | CASRGDTFSGNTIYF
. | TRBD1 | TRBJ1-6 | TRBV7-2 | TGTGCCAGCAGCTTCGGGACAGAGAATTCACCCCTCCACTTT | CASSFGTENSPLHF
. | TRBD2 | TRBJ2-7 | TRBV7-2 | TGTGCCAGCAGCTCTGGACTAGCGGGGGCCCTGTGGACCGGGGAGCTGTACTTC | CASSSGLAGALWTGELYF
. | . | TRBJ2-5 | TRBV20-1 | TGCAGTGCTCCCGGGACTGGGATGATGGAGACCCAGTACTTC | CSAPGTGMMETQYF
many | . | TRBJ2-5 | TRBV20-1 | TGCAGTGGGGACGGGCCGGGAGAGACCCAGTACTTC | CSGDGPGETQYF
many | TRBD1 | TRBJ1-5 | TRBV19 | TGTGCCAGTAGTCCCGGACAGGGGGGCAATCAGCCCCAGCATTTT | CASSPGQGGNQPQHF
once | . | TRBJ1-2 | TRBV6-5 | TGTGCCAGCAGTTACCACCCGCGGGGCTCTAACTATGGCTACACCTTC | CASSYHPRGSNYGYTF
. | . | TRBJ2-7 | TRBV10-3 | TGTGCCATCAGGAGGGACGCTGTTGAGCAGTACTTC | CAIRRDAVEQYF
few | TRBD1 | TRBJ1-1 | TRBV28 | TGTGCCAGTGGCACAGGGGTTAGACTGAACACTGAAGCTTTCTTT | CASGTGVRLNTEAFF
. | . | TRBJ1-2 | TRBV7-9 | TGTGCCAGCAGCGCGCCGAGAGGGATGGACTATGGCTACACCTTC | CASSAPRGMDYGYTF
. | . | TRBJ1-1 | TRBV6-5 | . | CASSYVADGTETFF
. | . | TRBJ1-1 | TRBV2 | TGTGCCAGCGCTACCGCACATAACACTGAAGCTTTCTTT | CASATAHNTEAFF
many | . | TRBJ1-2 | TRBV7-9 | TGTGCCAGCAGCCAACTCCCAACAGCTAACTATGGCTACACCTTC | CASSQLPTANYGYTF
many | TRBD1 | TRBJ1-5 | TRBV29-1 | TGCAGCGTCATGACAGGGCCTAATCAGCCCCAGCATTTT | CSVMTGPNQPQHF
. | . | TRBJ2-6 | TRBV15 | TGTGCCACCAGCAGAGATCGAGGGGACAACGTCCTGACTTTC | CATSRDRGDNVLTF
many | . | TRBJ1-5 | TRBV12-3/TRBV12-4 | TGTGCCAGCAGTTTCAGGGATGGGGGCAATCAGCCCCAGCATTTT | CASSFRDGGNQPQHF
. | . | TRBJ2-7 | TRBV2 | TGTGCCAGCAGTGAAGCGGGGCGGGGGCCACTATACGAGCAGTACTTC | CASSEAGRGPLYEQYF
. | . | TRBJ1-6 | TRBV2 | TGTGCCAGCAGTTTGGACGGACCTACGGGTTCACCCCTCCACTTT | CASSLDGPTGSPLHF
. | TRBD1 | TRBJ1-6 | TRBV12-3/TRBV12-4 | TGTGCCAGCAGTTCAGGGACAGAAGGTTCACCCCTCCACTTT | CASSSGTEGSPLHF
many | . | TRBJ1-5 | TRBV29-1 | TGCAGCGTTCAAGGGAATAGCAATCAGCCCCAGCATTTT | CSVQGNSNQPQHF
. | . | TRBJ1-2 | TRBV10-3 | TGTGCCATCAGTGCTGGCGCCCGAGGGAATGGCTACACCTTC | CAISAGARGNGYTF
. | TRBD1 | TRBJ1-6 | TRBV15 | TGTGCCACCAGCAGCGGGACAGTCGGCAATTCACCCCTCCACTTT | CATSSGTVGNSPLHF
. | . | TRBJ2-2 | TRBV29-1 | TGCAGCGTTTCGGGACGGCACTCTGGAAACACCGGGGAGCTGTTTTTT | CSVSGRHSGNTGELFF
. | . | TRBJ2-7 | TRBV10-3 | TGTGCCATCAAGGACAGAACCTACGAGCAGTACTTC | CAIKDRTYEQYF
. | . | TRBJ2-7 | TRBV19 | TGTGCCAGGGTCCCGTGGTCCTACGAGCAGTACTTC | CARVPWSYEQYF
. | TRBD2 | TRBJ2-7 | TRBV29-1 | TGCAGCGTGAGGACTAGCGGGGGCTCCTACGAGCAGTACTTC | CSVRTSGGSYEQYF
. | . | TRBJ1-2 | TRBV20-1 | TGCAGTGCGGCCCCGGGGGATGACTATGGCTACACCTTC | CSAAPGDDYGYTF
. | TRBD1 | TRBJ2-2 | TRBV5-1 | TGCGCCAGCAGCCCCGAAGGGACAGGCGGGGAGCTGTTTTTT | CASSPEGTGGELFF
many | . | TRBJ1-1 | TRBV20-1 | TGCAGTGCTAGAGAGGAAGGACACCCTTGGGACACTGAAGCTTTCTTT | CSAREEGHPWDTEAFF
. | . | TRBJ1-1 | TRBV30 | TGTGCCTGGGGCGAGAGAGATGACACTGAAGCTTTCTTT | CAWGERDDTEAFF
many | . | TRBJ1-5 | TRBV20-1 | TGCAGTGCTAGTACGGGGATTAGGCAGCCCCAGCATTTT | CSASTGIRQPQHF
. | . | TRBJ1-5 | TRBV18 | TGTGCCAGCTCATCGGGGGGGGTCAATCAGCCCCAGCATTTT | CASSSGGVNQPQHF
many | . | TRBJ2-7 | TRBV11-2 | TGTGCCAGCAGCTTAGGAGAACTTTTCTACGAGCAGTACTTC | CASSLGELFYEQYF
many | . | TRBJ2-5 | TRBV27 | TGTGCCAGCAGTTTGTTATCAGGGGTACCGACCCAGTACTTC | CASSLLSGVPTQYF
. | . | TRBJ1-6 | TRBV7-8 | TGTGCCAGCAGCCTGGACACCGGCTCCTATAATTCACCCCTCCACTTT | CASSLDTGSYNSPLHF
many | . | TRBJ1-5 | TRBV5-4 | TGTGCCAGCAGCTCTGACCCACTCGCGGGTCAGCCCCAGCATTTT | CASSSDPLAGQPQHF
many | . | TRBJ1-1 | TRBV16 | TGTGCCAGCAGCTGGGGGGTCCTGAACACTGAAGCTTTCTTT | CASSWGVLNTEAFF
. | . | TRBJ2-6 | TRBV12-3/TRBV12-4 | TGTGCCAGCAGTCCGAAGATCTCTGGGGCCAACGTCCTGACTTTC | CASSPKISGANVLTF
many | TRBD1 | TRBJ1-3 | TRBV11-2 | TGTGCCAGCAGCAGTCGACAGGGCCTCTCTGGAAACACCATATATTTT | CASSSRQGLSGNTIYF
many | . | TRBJ1-5 | TRBV6-6 | TGTGCCAGCACTGCCGGGGTCGGCAGGGAGCGCAATCAGCCCCAGCATTTT | CASTAGVGRERNQPQHF